This T cell receptor beta chain is drawn from a study of T cells in Graves' hyperthyroidism and ophthalmopathy. Study as a whole: Peripheral blood collection took place at initial diagnosis, before any treatment.

Uncontrolled infections, other autoimmune diseases, pregnancy or lactation led to exclusion of patients. Diagnostic assessment was based on clinical symptoms, serum thyroxine and TRAb, thyroid ultrasound and orbital computed tomography. This clonotype has a handful of counts. Its cognate antigen is unknown. Regarding the study as a whole: Researchers found most expanded thyroid clonotypes above 0.001 in blood as well.

From RNA transcripts, TCR beta CDR3 regions were amplified. With the HTBI primer set, the TCR CDR3 went through a first round of RT-PCR. TCRdb ran MiXCR on the multiplex PCR reads and lists one entry per CDR3 protein. This sample carries about 550,000 distinct CDR3 sequences, less than 25% of them seen once, and the ten largest clones take 26%. Sequencing used blood. This TCR came from a young man with Graves' hyperthyroidism.

The CDR3 DNA reads TGTGCCAGCAGTGAGACAGGGAGAGGGACTGAAGCTTTCTTT. Translated, it gives CASSETGRGTEAFF. The rearrangement uses TRBV6-1 and TRBJ1-1, with 7 bases matching TRBD1. Germline V gives CDR1 MNHNS, CDR2 SASEGT. CDR3 length equals 14 residues. V lost 3 bases, J lost 5 bases, and 6 bases stayed unmatched.